The text below deals with one T cell receptor (beta chain). Its specificity is unknown. This entry is derived from a study of immune evolution from preneoplasia to lung adenocarcinoma. Overall study results and limits: KRAS-mutant nodules had the highest T cell clonality. Top clone frequencies peaked in normal lung, apparently declining through invasive adenocarcinoma.

The germline V gene encodes CDR1 MDHEN and CDR2 SYDVKM. Trimming stripped 6 bases from V and 4 bases from J, with 21 bases between. The CDR3 consists of 16 residues. TCRdb's copy holds only in-frame clones and misses some; the assay was immunoSEQ multiplex PCR. This sample has around 10,000 clones, with about four fifths found just once. This sequence was found in a person aged 60-80 years with lung adenocarcinoma. The specimen sequenced was FFPE minimally invasive lung adenocarcinoma tissue. The rearrangement uses TRBV28 and TRBJ1-2; D perhaps matches TRBD1 (6 bases). The CDR3 region is CASRPLSGGLIYGYTF. The DNA for the CDR3 is TGTGCCAGCAGGCCCCTCTCGGGGGGGCTAATCTATGGCTACACCTTC.